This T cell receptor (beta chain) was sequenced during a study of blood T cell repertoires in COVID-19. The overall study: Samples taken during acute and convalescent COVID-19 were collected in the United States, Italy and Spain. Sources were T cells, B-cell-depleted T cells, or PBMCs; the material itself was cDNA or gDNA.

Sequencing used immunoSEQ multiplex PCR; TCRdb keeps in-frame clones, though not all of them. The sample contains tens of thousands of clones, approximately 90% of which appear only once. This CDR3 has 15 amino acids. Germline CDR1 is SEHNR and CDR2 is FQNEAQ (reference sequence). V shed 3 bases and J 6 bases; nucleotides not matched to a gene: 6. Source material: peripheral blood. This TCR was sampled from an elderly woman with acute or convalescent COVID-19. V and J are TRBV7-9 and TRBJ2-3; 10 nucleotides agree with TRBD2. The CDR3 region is CASSFPSGGRDTQYF. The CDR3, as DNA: TGTGCCAGCAGCTTTCCTAGCGGGGGCCGGGATACGCAGTATTTT.